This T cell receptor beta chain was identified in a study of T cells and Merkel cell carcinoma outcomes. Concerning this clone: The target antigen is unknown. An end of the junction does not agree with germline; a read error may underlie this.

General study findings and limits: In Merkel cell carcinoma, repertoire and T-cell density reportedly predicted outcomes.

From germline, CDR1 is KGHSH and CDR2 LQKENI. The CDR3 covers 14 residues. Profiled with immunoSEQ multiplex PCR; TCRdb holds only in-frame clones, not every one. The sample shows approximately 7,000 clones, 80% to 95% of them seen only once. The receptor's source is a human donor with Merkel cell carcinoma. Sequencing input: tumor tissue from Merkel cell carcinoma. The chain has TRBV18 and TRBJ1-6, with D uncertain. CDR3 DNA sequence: TGTGTCAGCTCACCGACGTCCGCTAATTCACCCCTCCACTTT. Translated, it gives CVSSPTSANSPLHF. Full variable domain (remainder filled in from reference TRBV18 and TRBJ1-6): NAGVMQNPRHLVRRRGQEARLRCSPMKGHSHVYWYRQLPEEGLKFMVYLQKENIIDESGMPKERFSAEFPKEGPSILRIQQVVRGDSAAYFCVSSPTSANSPLHFGNGTRLTVT.